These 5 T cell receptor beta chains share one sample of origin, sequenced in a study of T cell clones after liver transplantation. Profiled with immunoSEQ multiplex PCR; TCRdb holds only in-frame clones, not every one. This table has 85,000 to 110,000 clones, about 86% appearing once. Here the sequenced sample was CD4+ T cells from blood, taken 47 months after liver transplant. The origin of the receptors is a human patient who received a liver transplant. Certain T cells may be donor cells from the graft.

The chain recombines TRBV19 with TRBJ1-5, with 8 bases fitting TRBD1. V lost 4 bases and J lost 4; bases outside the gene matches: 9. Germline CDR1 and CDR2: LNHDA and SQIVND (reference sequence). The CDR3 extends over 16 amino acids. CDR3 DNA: TGTGCCAGTAGTACATACCCAGACAGGGGAAATCAGCCCCAGCATTTT. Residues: CASSTYPDRGNQPQHF.

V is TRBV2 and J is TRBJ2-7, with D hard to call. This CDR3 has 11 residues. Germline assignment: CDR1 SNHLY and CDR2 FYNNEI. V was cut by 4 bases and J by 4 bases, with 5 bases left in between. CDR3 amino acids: CASSAAYEQYF. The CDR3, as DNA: TGTGCCAGCAGTGCCGCTTACGAGCAGTACTTC.

The CDR3: CTSSQESGQGKGSNQPQHF. CDR3 DNA: TGCACCAGCAGCCAAGAGTCGGGACAGGGGAAGGGAAGCAATCAGCCCCAGCATTTT. This chain connects TRBV1 to TRBJ1-5; the D call of TRBD1 is as the table states it, not checked on the DNA. TRBV1 is annotated as a pseudogene. The CDR3 contains 19 residues.

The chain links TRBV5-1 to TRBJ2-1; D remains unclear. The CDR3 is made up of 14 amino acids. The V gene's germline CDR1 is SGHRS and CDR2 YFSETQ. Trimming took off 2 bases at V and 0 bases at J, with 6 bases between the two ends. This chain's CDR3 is CASSFASSYNEQFF. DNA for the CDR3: TGCGCCAGCAGCTTTGCGAGCTCCTACAATGAGCAGTTCTTC.

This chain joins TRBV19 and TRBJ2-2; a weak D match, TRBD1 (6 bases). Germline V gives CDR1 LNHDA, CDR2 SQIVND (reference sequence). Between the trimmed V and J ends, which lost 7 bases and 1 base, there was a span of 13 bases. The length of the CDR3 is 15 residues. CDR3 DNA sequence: TGTGCCAGTAAACCGGACAGCAGGAACACCGGGGAGCTGTTTTTT. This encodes CASKPDSRNTGELFF. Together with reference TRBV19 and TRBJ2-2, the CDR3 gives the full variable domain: DGGITQSPKYLFRKEGQNVTLSCEQNLNHDAMYWYRQDPGQGLRLIYYSQIVNDFQKGDIAEGYSVSREKKESFPLTVTSAQKNPTAFYLCASKPDSRNTGELFFGEGSRLTVL.